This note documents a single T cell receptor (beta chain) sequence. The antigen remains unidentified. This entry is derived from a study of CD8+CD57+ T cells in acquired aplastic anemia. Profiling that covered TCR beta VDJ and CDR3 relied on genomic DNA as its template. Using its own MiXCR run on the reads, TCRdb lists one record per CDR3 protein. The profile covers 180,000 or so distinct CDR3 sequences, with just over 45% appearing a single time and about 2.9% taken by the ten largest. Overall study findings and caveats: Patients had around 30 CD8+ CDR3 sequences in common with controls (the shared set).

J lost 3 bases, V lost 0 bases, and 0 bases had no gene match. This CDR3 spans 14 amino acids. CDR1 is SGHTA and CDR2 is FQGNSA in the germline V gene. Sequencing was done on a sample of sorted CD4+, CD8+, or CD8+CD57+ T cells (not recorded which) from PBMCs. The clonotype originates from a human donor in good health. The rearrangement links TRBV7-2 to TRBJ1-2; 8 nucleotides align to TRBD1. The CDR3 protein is CASSLATGDYGYTF. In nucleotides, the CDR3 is TGTGCCAGCAGCTTAGCGACAGGGGACTATGGCTACACCTTC.